This T cell receptor beta chain was observed in a study of T cell repertoires in ileal Crohn's disease. Across the study: Thiopurines (around 11) or anti-TNF agents (around 17) were given postoperatively to about half. Study-wide results and limits: The median delay to postoperative endoscopy was approximately seven months. High-frequency clones were more common in sorted CD8 than CD4 cells.

The time point denotes: neoterminal ileum biopsy at postoperative endoscopy, about 6 months after surgery. Some clones are missing from TCRdb's copy, which holds only in-frame ones; the method was immunoSEQ multiplex PCR. The table shows more than 10,000 clones, with approximately 80% occurring only once. On this clone itself: Its target is not known.

Germline lookup yields CDR1 SGHDN and CDR2 FVKESK. With V trimmed by 4 bases and J by 6 bases, 11 bases remained unmatched. CDR3 length: 16 residues. The sample taken for sequencing was ileal tissue. The sequence was obtained from an adult with Crohn's disease. The gene calls are TRBV14 and TRBJ1-5, with TRBD1 matching 8 bases. The CDR3 bases are TGTGCCAGCAGCCGTTCACAGGGGGGACTTGGTCAGCCCCAGCATTTT. Translated: CASSRSQGGLGQPQHF.